The 15 T cell receptor beta chains reported below all come from one sample, sequenced in a study of PD-1 blockade in classical Hodgkin lymphoma. Patients all relapsed after autologous stem cell transplantation, and there was variation in brentuximab vedotin exposure. The assay was immunoSEQ multiplex PCR, and TCRdb's table has in-frame clones only and misses some. Here the sample spans some 64,000 clones, around 88% being singletons. Source: peripheral blood mononuclear cells (PBMCs), taken at baseline. The receptors derive from a human donor with classical Hodgkin lymphoma.

CDR3 nucleotide sequence: TGTGCCAGCAGCCGACAGGGCGAGCAGTACTTC. It translates to CASSRQGEQYF. This sequence joins TRBV6-1 and TRBJ2-7; 7 bases match TRBD1. CDR1 and CDR2 (germline): MNHNS, SASEGT. The CDR3 totals 11 residues. V gave up 6 bases and J gave up 6 bases; unmatched junction bases: 2.

The V and J genes are TRBV19 and TRBJ2-7, with D perhaps TRBD1 (6 bases). This CDR3 has 14 residues. Germline CDR1 is LNHDA and CDR2 is SQIVND (reference sequence). V was clipped by 6 bases and J by 2 bases, with 14 bases between them. This chain's CDR3 is CASREWDNPYEQYF. The DNA for the CDR3 is TGTGCCAGTAGGGAGTGGGACAATCCCTACGAGCAGTACTTC.

The chain couples TRBV7-2 to TRBJ2-5; the match to TRBD1 covers 10 bases. This CDR3 has 14 amino acids. V dropped 6 bases and J dropped 4; count of bases not matched to a gene: 5. Germline lookup yields CDR1 SGHTA and CDR2 FQGNSA. The CDR3 region is CASSSTGGLETQYF. CDR3 DNA: TGTGCCAGCAGTTCGACAGGGGGCCTAGAGACCCAGTACTTC.

V usage is TRBV6-6 and J usage is TRBJ1-4, with 7 bases fitting TRBD1. Germline CDR1 is MNHNY and CDR2 is SVGAGI (reference sequence). J was trimmed by 4 bases and V by 9 bases; bases with no gene match: 5. The CDR3 loop spans 13 amino acids. The CDR3 sequence is CASCTGVNEKLFF. CDR3 DNA: TGTGCCAGTTGTACAGGGGTTAATGAAAAACTGTTTTTT.

The chain combines TRBV6-5 with TRBJ2-7, with D unresolved. CDR1 and CDR2 (germline): MNHEY, SVGAGI. Trimming took 3 bases from V and 2 from J, leaving 11 bases between them. The CDR3 contains 14 residues. This chain's CDR3 is CASSYMQFTYEQYF. In DNA form, the CDR3 reads TGTGCCAGCAGTTATATGCAGTTTACCTACGAGCAGTACTTC.

Here the CDR3 reads CASSQVGREWYGYTF. For the CDR3, the DNA is TGTGCCAGCAGCCAAGTCGGCAGGGAATGGTATGGCTACACCTTC. This chain links TRBV4-2 with TRBJ1-2, with a weak D call TRBD1 (5 bases). The CDR3 is 15 residues long. CDR1 is LGHNA, CDR2 YNFKEQ, per germline. Trimming took off 1 base at V and 5 bases at J, with 14 bases between the two ends.

The chain carries TRBV6-1 and TRBJ1-2; no definite D call. The V gene's germline CDR1 is MNHNS and CDR2 SASEGT. The CDR3 sequence is 14 residues long. The V end was cut by 2 bases, the J end by 5 bases, with 12 bases between. CDR3 sequence: CASSEWAAYYGYTF. The CDR3 DNA reads TGTGCCAGCAGTGAATGGGCAGCTTATTATGGCTACACCTTC.

This clone was recorded a few times. The chain combines TRBV19 with TRBJ2-2; TRBD1 agrees at 9 bases. The length of the CDR3 is 16 residues. V lost 5 bases and J lost 4; bases outside the gene matches: 8. Per the germline V gene, CDR1 is LNHDA and CDR2 is SQIVND (reference sequence). Here the CDR3 reads CASSFSGQGPTGELFF. As DNA, the CDR3 is TGTGCCAGTAGTTTTTCGGGACAGGGACCCACCGGGGAGCTGTTTTTT.

In this sample, this clone turned up once. The V and J genes are TRBV19 and TRBJ2-5, with 8 bases that match TRBD1. There are 15 residues in the CDR3. Germline CDR1 is LNHDA and CDR2 is SQIVND (reference sequence). The ends lost 4 bases at V and 5 bases at J; junction bases unmatched: 9. The DNA for the CDR3 is TGTGCCAGTAGTACCGCGGCCGACAGGGGTGAGACCCAGTACTTC. Its protein is CASSTAADRGETQYF.

V usage is TRBV5-6 and J usage is TRBJ2-3; no clear D. Germline V gene data show CDR1 as SGHDT and CDR2 as YYEEEE. The CDR3 is 12 amino acids. Trimming cost V 3 bases and J 6 bases, with 8 bases left between them. CDR3 protein: CASSWTSDTQYF. The CDR3 nucleotides read TGTGCCAGCAGCTGGACGTCGGATACGCAGTATTTT.

The chain uses TRBV18 and TRBJ1-4; D gene ambiguous. Trimming pared 6 bases from V and 5 bases from J, leaving 16 bases between. Germline V CDR1 and CDR2: KGHSH, LQKENI. The CDR3 has 15 amino acids. The CDR3 nucleotides are TGTGCCAGCTCGAGGAATAGCGGTGAAAATGAAAAACTGTTTTTT. Its protein product is CASSRNSGENEKLFF.

J is TRBJ2-1 and V is TRBV7-7, with TRBD2 matching 10 bases. The CDR3 covers 15 residues. J lost 2 bases, V lost 5 bases, and 3 bases had no gene match. In germline, CDR1 is SSHAT, CDR2 FNYEAQ (reference sequence). CDR3 DNA sequence: TGTGCCAGCAGCACTAGCGGGGCTACCTACAATGAGCAGTTCTTC. This gives the protein CASSTSGATYNEQFF. Filled out from reference TRBV7-7 and TRBJ2-1, the complete variable domain reads GAGVSQSPRYKVTKRGQDVTLRCDPISSHATLYWYQQALGQGPEFLTYFNYEAQPDKSGLPSDRFSAERPEGSISTLTIQRTEQRDSAMYRCASSTSGATYNEQFFGPGTRLTVL.

The chain couples TRBV5-6 to TRBJ1-4, with D perhaps TRBD1 (6 bases). Between the trimmed V and J ends, which lost 0 bases and 6 bases, there was a span of 9 bases. The length of the CDR3 is 14 residues. CDR1 is SGHDT, CDR2 YYEEEE, per germline. For the CDR3, the DNA is TGTGCCAGCAGCTTGGACAGGGTAGATGAAAAACTGTTTTTT. Protein sequence: CASSLDRVDEKLFF.

The CDR3 DNA reads as TGTGCCTGGAACCCCGGGTTAGCGGGGGGCTTCAATGAGCAGTTCTTC. Translation gives CAWNPGLAGGFNEQFF. The chain uses TRBV30 and TRBJ2-1; 10 bases fit TRBD2. The junction had 12 bases not matched to a gene; V was cut back by 4 bases and J by 6 bases. The germline V gene encodes CDR1 GTSNPN and CDR2 SVGIG (reference sequence). The CDR3 spans 16 residues.

This sequence joins TRBV20-1 and TRBJ1-2; D may be TRBD1 (5 bases). The CDR3 consists of 11 residues. From germline, CDR1 is DFQATT and CDR2 SNEGSKA (reference sequence). Trimming left V 6 bases short and J 8 bases short, with 13 bases between. CDR3 amino acids: CSARRQKGYTF. CDR3 coding DNA: TGCAGTGCCAGGCGACAGAAGGGCTACACCTTC.